This T cell receptor beta chain comes out of a study of T cells in Graves' hyperthyroidism and ophthalmopathy. The ends were cut back, 1 base at V and 5 bases at J, with 14 bases in the middle. Per the germline V gene, CDR1 is MNHNS and CDR2 is SASEGT. The CDR3 is 15 amino acids. Researchers took RNA transcripts and amplified the TCR beta CDR3 regions from them. The HTBI set primed first-round TCR CDR3 RT-PCR. TCRdb re-analysed the multiplex PCR reads in MiXCR, keeping a single row per CDR3 protein. The profile shows approximately 480,000 distinct CDR3 sequences, roughly 20% of them singletons. Uncontrolled infection, other autoimmune disease, pregnancy or lactation excluded patients.

V and J are TRBV6-1 and TRBJ1-1; D is ambiguous. Sequencing was done on a sample of blood. The receptor was derived from a man aged 18-30 years with Graves' hyperthyroidism. As DNA, the CDR3 is TGTGCCAGCAGTGAAGGAGCGGCCGGGGAGACTGAAGCTTTCTTT. This translates into CASSEGAAGETEAFF.